This T cell receptor beta chain was observed in a study of cytomegalovirus exposure and HLA in healthy donors (dated by TCRdb to about 2017). Regarding the study in general: In an earlier analysis of some 550 of the donors, approximately 300 Gb of sequence data and 90 million to 120 million unique TCR beta sequences from 180 million or so T cells were reported. Roughly 300 gigabases of sequencing data and tens of millions of unique TCR sequences made up an early release that covered roughly 670 HLA-typed donors. The genetic ancestry cluster associated with self-reported Caucasian donors included approximately 85% of the 398 genotyped donors. The study aimed to test whether cataloging public T cell receptors could reveal signatures of past pathogen exposure. The study used immunosequencing to profile the T cell repertoires of 600 to 850 subjects and linked those repertoires to cytomegalovirus serostatus. Along with the approximately 650-subject first cohort, a separate validation cohort of about 110 different subjects was used. High-throughput TCR immunosequencing, statistical association of individual TCRs with disease status, and machine learning were combined to predict cytomegalovirus infection status. To study patterns of TCR occurrence, a later analysis re-analyzed previously published TCR beta repertoires from around 670 donors and added high-resolution HLA genotyping. In the later analysis, no new phenotypic data were used to find candidate immune exposures; instead, reliance was placed on TCR beta sequences and their occurrence across donors. To decide whether each TCR beta V gene segment behaved as functional or pseudogenic, an earlier analysis of fewer than 750 of the donors relied on high-throughput TCR beta sequencing. Donor age, sex, ethnicity and CMV serostatus were collected together with the repertoire data. Genome-wide SNP genotypes for about 65% of the 666 donors were used in a later genetic analysis, which treated that subset as a discovery cohort. All discovery cohort repertoires had been generated on a single sequencing platform. Class I and class II HLA loci were covered by the typing at four-digit resolution. The number of donors typed differed by locus, with 629-630 for A, B, C, DRB1 and DQB1, more than 500 for DQA1, over 600 for DPA1, and approximately 470 for DPB1. Several DR-DQ haplotypes were treated as single units for association and clustering because of strong linkage in the cohort. Across under 500 genotyped donors of the cohort, an average of approximately 240,000 unique TCR beta nucleotide sequences per donor were sequenced, and 15% to 20% of those sequences were non-productive. Beyond this particular receptor, the publication reports: When HLA alleles, especially DR and DQ, strongly co-occurred, TCR associations were difficult to assign to individual alleles. An earlier analysis of approximately 600 of the donors showed that most TCR beta V segments appeared in productive rearrangements either about 87% or about 30% of the time, which broadly matched IMGT annotations. Because the 87-base-pair reads could not distinguish some IMGT-functional V segments, including TRBV6-2 and TRBV6-3, those segments were excluded. Sequencing depth was assumed to be roughly uniform across donors in the presence/absence analyses, though that assumption may not hold. Because counts were too low, seventeen rarely observed V segments, including chromosome 9 orphons, were left out of the earlier analysis of a few hundred of the donors. In vitro tests confirmed that a few of the cytomegalovirus-associated TCR beta chains recognize cytomegalovirus antigens. A cluster of highly shared sequence variants was judged likely to be a technical artifact of the sequencing pipeline. A total of fewer than 200 TCR beta chains were listed by the study as associated with cytomegalovirus. A later genetic analysis reported fewer N-insertions in productive TCRs among donors in an Asian-associated ancestry cluster than the roughly 690-donor mean. According to a later analysis, parvovirus B19, influenza, CMV and Epstein-Barr virus appeared linked to several top co-occurrence clusters. A later analysis found that HLA-associated TCR beta chains were more clonally expanded and had lower generation probabilities than equally common non-associated chains. Because some donors lacked HLA typing at each locus, the association tests relied only on the typed subset. An association between a missense DCLRE1C variant and V-gene and J-gene trimming of TCR beta chains was found in a later genetic analysis and replicated in an independent cohort. In a later analysis, the rate of TCR association differed among HLA loci, with DRB1 alleles having the most associated TCRs and HLA-C alleles having the fewest. A further reported finding was that TCR beta sequences accurately predicted the HLA-A and HLA-B alleles for most subjects in the first cohort. While some public TCRs were present in many individuals, most TCR sequences turned up only very rarely across donors. At a false discovery rate of 0.05, a later analysis linked about 17,000 TCR beta sequences to specific HLA alleles. The only immune exposure information available for the cohort was CMV serostatus. Correlated functional status among segregating V segments might reflect linkage disequilibrium, but an unknown experimental factor could not be ruled out. It was suggested by the authors that the approach could potentially be generalized to other disease states and immunological phenotypes. Most CMV-associated TCR beta chains appeared to be HLA-restricted in a later analysis, and the HLA associations seemed to be driven largely by CMV exposure. The classifier was reported to diagnose cytomegalovirus status with high specificity and sensitivity in both the original cohort and the validation cohort. Only TCR beta chains were sequenced in this cohort, and the absence of alpha or paired-chain data limited detectable features.

Details on this clone: The antigen it binds to is not known. Base qualities are not recorded, but no much larger clone differs from it by a single base.

The library was made by the immunoSEQ multiplex PCR assay. A mixture of 60 forward primers for TCR Vbeta segments and 13 reverse primers for TCR Jbeta segments was used in the multiplex PCR. Amplification of the CDR3 region of rearranged TCR beta genes was performed with a multiplex PCR assay on genomic DNA. The Illumina HiSeq System was used to sequence the amplified TCR beta libraries as 87-base-pair reads. In the paper's pipeline: In a later analysis, 80 million or so unique TCR beta chains were counted across the approximately 620 repertoires, and about 10 million of these chains were shared by at least two donors. A nearest-neighbor algorithm error-corrected the raw reads and collapsed the reads into unique sequences, merging closely related sequences to remove PCR and sequencing errors. To assign V, D and J gene segments, CDR3 sequences were aligned to IMGT reference sequences. For a sequence to be retained, a match of at least six nucleotides was required to both a V gene segment and a J gene segment. Rearrangements were classified as productive when the CDR3 lacked stop codons and remained in frame with V and J, and all other rearrangements were classified as non-productive. CDR3 was defined by IMGT convention, running from the second conserved V-encoded cysteine to the conserved J-encoded phenylalanine. Sequences without an unambiguous match to a single V gene segment were excluded from the earlier analysis of 450 to 650 of the donors. In an earlier analysis of approximately 550 of the donors, V segments were called functional above 56.7% productive rearrangements and were called segregating when the between-donor standard deviation exceeded 5%. A statistical classification framework was developed to diagnose cytomegalovirus status using the catalog of TCR beta chain sequences. In a later analysis, V and J genes were assigned by comparing TCR nucleotide sequences against IMGT/GENE-DB human TR gene sequences. Using the TCRdist pipeline, a later analysis assigned CDR3 sequences along with most-parsimonious VDJ recombination scenarios. In a later analysis, each TCR beta chain was defined by its CDR3 amino acid sequence together with its V-gene family, and reads lacking a unique V-gene family were excluded. In a later analysis, nearly 600 highly shared, low-generation-probability nucleotide sequences were removed to address suspected cross-contamination and a sequencing artifact. A later analysis calculated a clonal expansion index for each public chain from normalized within-repertoire ranks of inferred template counts. In a later analysis, generation probabilities were computed with a VDJ recombination model fitted to out-of-frame rearrangements, and the resulting probabilities were checked against IGoR. Hypergeometric tests were used in a later analysis to score TCR-TCR, TCR-HLA and TCR-CMV co-occurrence, with a repertoire-size bias correction applied to the TCR pairs. A later analysis estimated false discovery rates by permuting HLA or CMV assignments 20 times. In a later analysis, co-occurring TCRs were grouped with DBSCAN, and TCRdist sequence similarity was added when clustering was performed within HLA-allele-positive subsets. Co-occurrence clustering excluded repertoires with fewer than 30,000 or more than 120,000 public chains, plus five with anomalous nucleotide sharing. TCRdb holds this immuneACCESS table with in-frame rearrangements only. Some clones are missing; in checked studies, unresolved V genes explain under half, and the rest has no known cause. D and trimming come from the DNA, and the V and J calls and clone size come from that table. For this sample the table gives around 220,000 clones, of which nearly 80% were detected only once. Around 2% of the sample is held by the ten biggest clonotypes.

Clipping removes 0 bases from V and 1 base from J, with 3 as the unmatched junction base count. Sequences MNHEY (CDR1) and SMNVEV (CDR2) are obtained from the germline V gene (reference sequence). Counted from cysteine to phenylalanine, this CDR3 has 15 amino acids. The sequence is cut down to CDR3 DNA, 45 bases in frame from base 1. The cohort comprised fewer than 700 healthy bone marrow donors. Cohort members were all nominally healthy when sampled, although unrecorded immune exposures were likely present. The donor was CMV seronegative and was included in the group of about 350 seronegative cohort members. Every donor gave a peripheral blood sample, and the peripheral blood mononuclear cells from that sample were used for TCR beta sequencing. The Qiagen DNeasy Blood Extraction Kit was used to extract genomic DNA from the blood cell samples.

This receptor chain uses TRBV27 and TRBJ2-7; 7 nucleotides in the junction match TRBD1. The specimen sequenced was PBMCs. The clonotype was recovered from a man between 18 and 35 years old in good health and CMV-seronegative. The DNA sequence follows: TGTGCCAGCAGTTTATCGTGGGACAGTTCCTACGAGCAGTACTTC. Its coded protein is CASSLSWDSSYEQYF.